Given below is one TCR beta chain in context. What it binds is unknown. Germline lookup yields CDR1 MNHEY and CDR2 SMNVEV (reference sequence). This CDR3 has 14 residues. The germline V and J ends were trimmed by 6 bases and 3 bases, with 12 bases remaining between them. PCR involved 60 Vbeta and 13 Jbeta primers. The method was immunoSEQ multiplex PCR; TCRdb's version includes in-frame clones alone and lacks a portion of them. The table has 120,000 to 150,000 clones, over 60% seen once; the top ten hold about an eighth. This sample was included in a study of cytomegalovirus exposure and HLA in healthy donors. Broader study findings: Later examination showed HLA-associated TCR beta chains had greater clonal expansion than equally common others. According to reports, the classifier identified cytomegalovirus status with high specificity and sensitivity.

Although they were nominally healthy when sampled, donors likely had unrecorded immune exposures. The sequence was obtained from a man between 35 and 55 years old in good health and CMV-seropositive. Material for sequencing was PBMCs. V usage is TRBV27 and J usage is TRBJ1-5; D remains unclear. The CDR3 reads CASSHQTTNQPQHF. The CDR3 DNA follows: TGTGCCAGCAGCCACCAGACAACCAATCAGCCCCAGCATTTT.